One and the same sample provided the 23 T cell receptor beta chains below, sequenced in a study of control samples from healthy donors and cancer patients. TCRdb's table, derived via immunoSEQ multiplex PCR, lists solely in-frame clones and lacks some. The sample has about 75,000 clones, roughly 94% seen once; the top ten hold 6.2%. Sequenced sample: blood. Source of these receptors: a woman aged 40 to 55 in good health.

The chain uses TRBV7-9 and TRBJ1-1, with no clear D. This CDR3 spans 12 amino acids. CDR1 SEHNR and CDR2 FQNEAQ come from the germline V gene (reference sequence). V lost 10 bases to trimming and J lost 7 bases, with 16 bases between them. DNA for the CDR3: TGTGCCACCACCATTAGTCTTATTGAAGCTTTCTTT. Protein sequence: CATTISLIEAFF.

This rearrangement joins TRBV7-2 to TRBJ1-1; perhaps TRBD1 as D (6 bases). Trimming took off 3 bases at V and 1 base at J, with 15 bases between the two ends. Germline CDR1 reads SGHTA; CDR2 reads FQGNSA. The CDR3 sequence is 16 residues long. CDR3 bases: TGTGCCAGCAGCTTGATCAGGGGATATAGGAACACTGAAGCTTTCTTT. Translated, it gives CASSLIRGYRNTEAFF. The whole variable domain, remainder taken from reference TRBV7-2 and TRBJ1-1, is GAGVSQSPSNKVTEKGKDVELRCDPISGHTALYWYRQSLGQGLEFLIYFQGNSAPDKSGLPSDRFSAERTGGSVSTLTIQRTQQEDSAVYLCASSLIRGYRNTEAFFGQGTRLTVV.

This chain connects TRBV5-6 to TRBJ2-1; 11 nucleotides agree with TRBD2. The J segment lost 1 base and the V segment lost 4 bases, leaving 10 bases of the junction unmatched. There are 18 residues in the CDR3. Germline V CDR1 and CDR2: SGHDT, YYEEEE. The CDR3 sequence: CASSASFRLAGSYNEQFF. CDR3 DNA: TGTGCCAGCAGCGCATCATTTCGACTAGCGGGATCCTACAATGAGCAGTTCTTC. Using reference TRBV5-6 and TRBJ2-1 for the parts outside the CDR3, the full variable domain is DAGVTQSPTHLIKTRGQQVTLRCSPKSGHDTVSWYQQALGQGPQFIFQYYEEEERQRGNFPDRFSGHQFPNYSSELNVNALLLGDSALYLCASSASFRLAGSYNEQFFGPGTRLTVL.

The V and J genes are TRBV6-5 and TRBJ2-7, with D possibly being TRBD2 (6 bases). The CDR3 length is 14 residues. Germline assignment: CDR1 MNHEY and CDR2 SVGAGI. Deletions cut 4 bases from V and 1 base from J, with 11 bases between. The CDR3 nucleotides read TGTGCCAGCAGTTTTGGACGGGGGTCCTACGAGCAGTACTTC. Translation gives CASSFGRGSYEQYF.

The rearrangement joins TRBV9 to TRBJ1-2, with D perhaps matching TRBD1 (5 bases). Trimming left V 0 bases short and J 4 bases short, with 13 bases between. The germline gives CDR1 SGDLS, CDR2 YYNGEE. CDR3 length: 15 residues. This CDR3 is CASSVDSTGTYGYTF. DNA of the CDR3: TGTGCCAGCAGCGTAGACTCCACCGGGACCTATGGCTACACCTTC.

This rearrangement joins TRBV10-1 to TRBJ1-1; D is unclear. Germline values: CDR1 WNHNN, CDR2 SYGVQD (reference sequence). V lost 6 bases and J 5 bases, leaving 16 bases between the germline ends. The CDR3 sequence is 14 residues long. Here the CDR3 DNA reads TGCGCCAGCAGCAGGACCCTGGGAGGGACTGAAGCTTTCTTT. Translating it yields CASSRTLGGTEAFF.

The CDR3 sequence: CASSNYRPPGGQPQHF. The CDR3 DNA follows: TGTGCCAGTAGTAATTACAGGCCGCCCGGCGGTCAGCCCCAGCATTTT. The chain has TRBV19 and TRBJ1-5, with D possibly matching TRBD1 (5 bases). The length of the CDR3 is 16 residues. Germline CDR1 LNHDA, CDR2 SQIVND (reference sequence). V was pared by 4 bases and J by 6 bases, with 19 bases between.

This chain links TRBV4-3 with TRBJ2-1; D gene unclear. Germline lookup yields CDR1 LGHNA and CDR2 YSLEER. The V and J ends lost 0 bases and 3 bases respectively, with 9 bases between them. The length of the CDR3 is 15 residues. The CDR3 is CASSQDTTVYNEQFF. DNA for the CDR3: TGCGCCAGCAGCCAAGATACTACAGTCTACAATGAGCAGTTCTTC.

V gene TRBV7-2 combines with J gene TRBJ2-7; D call uncertain. The CDR3 sequence is 13 residues long. CDR1 is SGHTA, CDR2 FQGNSA, per germline. The V end was cut by 4 bases, the J end by 4 bases, with 11 bases between. The CDR3 sequence is CASSSFTWYEQYF. Here the CDR3 DNA reads TGTGCCAGCAGCTCCTTTACCTGGTACGAGCAGTACTTC.

This chain's CDR3 is CASSPPTGATGEQYF. The CDR3 DNA follows: TGTGCCAGCTCACCTCCGACGGGGGCCACGGGCGAGCAGTACTTC. The chain has TRBV18 and TRBJ2-7; either TRBD1 or TRBD2 may supply D (6 bases each). The CDR3 spans 15 residues. Per germline, CDR1 KGHSH and CDR2 LQKENI. Trimming took off 3 bases at V and 6 bases at J, with 18 bases between the two ends.

This rearrangement joins TRBV19 to TRBJ1-5; D perhaps matches TRBD1 (5 bases). Germline V gene sequence: CDR1 LNHDA, CDR2 SQIVND (reference sequence). Trimming left V 9 bases short and J 1 base short, with 7 bases between. The CDR3 spans 12 residues. CDR3: CASGDSNQPQHF. Here the CDR3 DNA reads TGTGCCAGCGGGGACAGCAATCAGCCCCAGCATTTT.

The V call is TRBV7-2, the J call TRBJ1-5; D is ambiguous. This CDR3 is built from 14 residues. V was cut by 1 base and J by 4 bases, with 8 bases left in between. Germline V gives CDR1 SGHTA, CDR2 FQGNSA. CDR3 nucleotide sequence: TGTGCCAGCAGCTTAGACGCCTTAAATCAGCCCCAGCATTTT. This translates into CASSLDALNQPQHF. The full variable domain, completed using reference TRBV7-2 and TRBJ1-5, is GAGVSQSPSNKVTEKGKDVELRCDPISGHTALYWYRQSLGQGLEFLIYFQGNSAPDKSGLPSDRFSAERTGGSVSTLTIQRTQQEDSAVYLCASSLDALNQPQHFGDGTRLSIL.

In nucleotides, the CDR3 is TGTGCCAGCAGCTTAGCCGGGTCTCCCGTTAAGGCCCAGTACTTC. Encoded protein: CASSLAGSPVKAQYF. V is TRBV7-9 and J is TRBJ2-5; no clear D gene. V was pared by 0 bases and J by 9 bases, with 17 bases between. Germline CDR1 is SEHNR and CDR2 is FQNEAQ (reference sequence). The CDR3 length is 15 residues.

The genes are TRBV11-3 and TRBJ2-5; no reliable D call. CDR3 size: 14 residues. Germline values: CDR1 SGHNT, CDR2 YENEEA. V was pared by 0 bases and J by 2 bases, with 7 bases between. The CDR3 region has the DNA TGTGCCAGCAGCTTAGACGCTAGTCAAGAGACCCAGTACTTC. Amino acid sequence: CASSLDASQETQYF.

The V call is TRBV7-8, the J call TRBJ1-1; 9 positions agree with TRBD1. The J segment lost 11 bases and the V segment lost 5 bases, leaving 15 bases of the junction unmatched. Germline loops: CDR1 SGHVS, CDR2 FQNEAQ. This CDR3 has 15 residues. The CDR3 DNA reads TGTGCCAGCAGCGACCGGCGTCCCGGGACAGGGACGGCTTTCTTT. It specifies CASSDRRPGTGTAFF.

This chain links TRBV2 with TRBJ2-1; no reliable D call. The CDR3 is 15 amino acids. Trimming removed 0 bases from V and 8 bases from J, with 14 bases in between. The germline V gene encodes CDR1 SNHLY and CDR2 FYNNEI. The CDR3 is CASSEALPSIDEQFF. In nucleotides, the CDR3 is TGTGCCAGCAGTGAAGCGCTTCCTAGTATCGATGAGCAGTTCTTC.

This CDR3 is CASSLGASGNTGELFF. In DNA form, the CDR3 reads TGCGCCAGCAGCTTGGGCGCTAGCGGGAACACCGGGGAGCTGTTTTTT. The chain links TRBV5-1 to TRBJ2-2; 7 nucleotides agree with TRBD2. CDR3 size: 16 residues. J was trimmed by 1 base and V by 0 bases; bases with no gene match: 3. Germline V lookup: CDR1 SGHRS, CDR2 YFSETQ.

The chain joins TRBV6-1 to TRBJ2-3; 16 bases line up with TRBD2. Germline CDR1 MNHNS, CDR2 SASEGT. Trimming took 2 bases from V and 3 from J; bases not matched to a gene: 5. CDR3 length: 18 residues. CDR3 protein: CASSESGTSGGATDTQYF. In DNA, the CDR3 is TGTGCCAGCAGTGAAAGCGGGACTAGCGGGGGGGCAACAGATACGCAGTATTTT.

This clone came up once. The gene calls are TRBV3-1 (or the pseudogene TRBV3-2) and TRBJ1-3; D is uncertain. The V gene lost 4 bases and the J gene lost 1 base, with 8 bases spanning the gap. This CDR3 is 14 amino acids long. The germline V gene has CDR1 LGHDT and CDR2 YNNKEL (reference sequence). CDR3 coding DNA: TGTGCCAGCAGCCTCGGGGTTTCTGGAAACACCATATATTTT. Translated: CASSLGVSGNTIYF.

V usage is TRBV9 and J usage is TRBJ1-1; TRBD1 might be the D (6 bases). The germline V gene encodes CDR1 SGDLS and CDR2 YYNGEE. The V gene lost 0 bases and the J gene lost 2 bases, with 11 bases spanning the gap. This CDR3 comprises 15 residues. In DNA, the CDR3 is TGTGCCAGCAGCGTAGAAGGGGGTCCAAACACTGAAGCTTTCTTT. Translating it yields CASSVEGGPNTEAFF.

CDR3 sequence (DNA): TGTGCCAGCAGGCCCTGGACAGGCCCAAAAAGCAATCAGCCCCAGCATTTT. Its protein is CASRPWTGPKSNQPQHF. V gene TRBV28 combines with J gene TRBJ1-5, with 7 bases that match TRBD1. The CDR3 loop spans 17 amino acids. V was pared by 6 bases and J by 1 base, with 12 bases of the junction left unmatched. CDR1 and CDR2 (germline): MDHEN, SYDVKM.

The chain couples TRBV19 to TRBJ1-4; 9 nucleotides agree with TRBD1. Trimming removed 0 bases from V and 3 bases from J; junction bases left unmatched: 8. The CDR3 extends over 18 amino acids. Germline lookup yields CDR1 LNHDA and CDR2 SQIVND (reference sequence). CDR3 sequence: CASSIDPRDRVANEKLFF. The CDR3 DNA reads TGTGCCAGTAGTATAGACCCCCGGGACAGGGTTGCTAATGAAAAACTGTTTTTT.

This rearrangement joins TRBV11-2 to TRBJ2-3; D tentatively reads TRBD1 or TRBD2 (5 bases each). This CDR3 has 15 amino acids. Per germline, CDR1 SGHAT and CDR2 FQNNGV. The V end was cut by 4 bases, the J end by 4 bases, with 15 bases between. The CDR3 reads CASSWGDGGSDTQYF. CDR3 DNA sequence: TGTGCCAGCAGCTGGGGTGATGGGGGATCAGATACGCAGTATTTT.